This TCR beta chain was observed in a study of long-term antiretroviral therapy in people with HIV. Run at survey level, the immunoSEQ assay was version v3.0. The data were produced by immunoSEQ multiplex PCR, yet TCRdb's version contains in-frame clones alone and is incomplete. The repertoire consists of tens of thousands of clones, with about 90% occurring once and the leading ten covering roughly 1%. Material: unsorted PBMCs, obtained 2 years after starting antiretroviral therapy. The source of this sequence is a man aged 50-60 years with HIV.

The CDR3 reads CASSSPGLPNYGYTF. The CDR3 bases are TGTGCCAGCAGTTCTCCGGGACTCCCAAACTATGGCTACACCTTC. The chain couples TRBV27 to TRBJ1-2; possible D gene TRBD1, 5 bases. CDR3 length: 15 residues. Germline V lookup: CDR1 MNHEY, CDR2 SMNVEV (reference sequence). The V and J ends lost 4 bases and 2 bases respectively, with 14 bases between them.